Below, one TCR beta chain is given with its context. This CDR3 has 14 amino acids. Looked up from germline, CDR1 is MNHNS and CDR2 is SASEGT. V was pared by 2 bases and J by 6 bases, with 13 bases between. This sample was taken from a study of blood T cell repertoires in COVID-19. Participants spanned ages 18 to 89 years and resided in fewer than 30 US areas. Two consecutive negative NP/OP PCR tests, clearance, or resolved symptoms defined Cohort 3 recovery. TCRdb's copy holds only in-frame clones and misses some; the assay was immunoSEQ multiplex PCR. Among approximately 210,000 clones listed, under 90% were seen once.

This chain links TRBV6-1 with TRBJ1-2; D is unclear. The sequence came from a woman aged 55-75 years who had recovered from COVID-19. The sequenced sample was PBMCs or T cells enriched from blood (not recorded which). In nucleotides, the CDR3 is TGTGCCAGCAGTGAACAACGAGGAAAGGATGGCTACACCTTC. It is translated as CASSEQRGKDGYTF.